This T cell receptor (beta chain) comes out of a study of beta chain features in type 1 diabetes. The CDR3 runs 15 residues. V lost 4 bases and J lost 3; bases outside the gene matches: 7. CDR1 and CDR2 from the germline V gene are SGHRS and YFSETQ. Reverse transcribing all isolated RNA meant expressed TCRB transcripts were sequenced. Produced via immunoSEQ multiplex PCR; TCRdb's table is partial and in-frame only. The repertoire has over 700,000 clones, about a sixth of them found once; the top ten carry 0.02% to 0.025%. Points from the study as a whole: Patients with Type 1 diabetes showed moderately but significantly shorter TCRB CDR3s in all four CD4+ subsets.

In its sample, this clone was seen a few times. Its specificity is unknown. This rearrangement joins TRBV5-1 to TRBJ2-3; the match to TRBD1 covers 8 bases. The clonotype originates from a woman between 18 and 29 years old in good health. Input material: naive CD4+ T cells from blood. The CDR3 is CASSLDRVVTDTQYF. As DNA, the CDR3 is TGCGCCAGCAGCCTGGACAGGGTGGTAACAGATACGCAGTATTTT. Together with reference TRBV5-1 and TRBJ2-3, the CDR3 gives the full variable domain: KAGVTQTPRYLIKTRGQQVTLSCSPISGHRSVSWYQQTPGQGLQFLFEYFSETQRNKGNFPGRFSGRQFSNSRSEMNVSTLELGDSALYLCASSLDRVVTDTQYFGPGTRLTVL.